This TCR beta chain was documented in a study of shared clonotypes between healthy human individuals. Authors' data handling: From ImmunoSEQ came sequences covering only the junction and carrying no quality scores, so filtering differed. The data were produced by immunoSEQ multiplex PCR, yet TCRdb's version contains in-frame clones alone and is incomplete. The V and J calls and clone size come from that table; D and trimming were worked out from the DNA. The data show about 490,000 clones, with over 60% seen just once and about an eighth held by the top ten. The germline gives CDR1 LNHDA, CDR2 SQIVND (reference sequence). The CDR3 totals 10 residues. Deletions cut 6 bases from V and 7 bases from J, with 6 bases between. Caucasian adults residing in Nashville, Tennessee made up all the donors.

The sequencing input was PBMCs. The rearrangement uses TRBV19 and TRBJ1-1; the D is unclear. The receptor's source is a woman aged 40 to 49 in good health. Some clones in this sample may be carry-over from other donors' samples. The CDR3 coding sequence is TGTGCCAGTAGCGCCAATGAAGCTTTCTTT. Its protein is CASSANEAFF.